This entry describes one T cell receptor beta chain. The whole isolated RNA underwent reverse transcription, so sequencing captured expressed TCRB transcripts. Libraries were prepared by immunoSEQ multiplex PCR; TCRdb keeps only in-frame clonotypes and omits some of them. Of about 180,000 clones in the sample, about 12% were seen once. The sample belongs to a study of beta chain features in type 1 diabetes. The CDR3 extends over 12 amino acids. Germline assignment: CDR1 GTSNPN and CDR2 SVGIG (reference sequence). Trimming removed 4 bases from V and 3 bases from J; junction bases left unmatched: 2. The material sequenced was central memory CD4+ T cells from blood. The chain recombines TRBV30 with TRBJ2-5, with 7 bases aligning to TRBD2. The receptor was derived from a young woman in good health. In DNA, the CDR3 is TGTGCCTGGACTAGCGGCGAAGAGACCCAGTACTTC. Its protein product is CAWTSGEETQYF. Full variable domain (remainder filled in from reference TRBV30 and TRBJ2-5): SQTIHQWPATLVQPVGSPLSLECTVEGTSNPNLYWYRQAAGRGLQLLFYSVGIGQISSEVPQNLSASRPQDRQFILSSKKLLLSDSGFYLCAWTSGEETQYFGPGTRLLVL.